Given below is one T cell receptor beta chain in context. TCRdb ran MiXCR on the 5' RACE reads and lists one entry per CDR3 protein. The table includes approximately 700,000 distinct CDR3 sequences, roughly 6% detected once. This record belongs to a study of identical twins. The TCR sequence derives from a man younger than 35 in good health. Specimen: naive T cells sorted from blood.

CDR3 in amino acids: CASTGTRGGSNQPQHF. In nucleotides, the CDR3 is TGTGCCAGCACTGGGACAAGAGGGGGGAGCAATCAGCCCCAGCATTTT. The rearrangement links TRBV6-2 or TRBV6-3 to TRBJ1-5, with D possibly being TRBD1 (6 bases). CDR3 length equals 16 residues. The germline CDR1 and CDR2 sequences are MNHEY and SVGEGT. Trimming left V 7 bases short and J 1 base short, with 17 bases between.